These 30 T cell receptor beta chains came from one sample sequenced in a study of CXCR3-negative and CXCR3-positive naive CD8 T cells. Points from the study as a whole: CXCR3-negative naive cells had less hydrophobic TRB CDR3s than did CXCR3-positive naive cells.

Their antigen targets remain unknown. Through 5' RACE with UMI labels, the TRB cDNA libraries were prepared. TCRdb re-called the 5' RACE reads, yielding one record per CDR3 amino acid sequence without DNA. The data include about 5,200 distinct CDR3 sequences; the top ten clones carry around 1.5%. The sample consisted of naive CXCR3+ CD8+ T cells from blood. Subset reported: CD45RO-CCR7+CD27+CD95- naive CD8+ T cells expressing CXCR3 (TNR3+). Receptors originate from a human donor in good health. Some clones in this sample may be carry-over from other donors' samples.

The V gene is TRBV19, the J gene TRBJ2-1; TCRdb's D call of TRBD2 is untestable without DNA. Germline-derived CDR1 and CDR2 are LNHDA and SQIVND (reference sequence). This CDR3 is 16 amino acids long. The CDR3 is CASSDRTSGTYNEQFF.

The chain has TRBV29-1 and TRBJ2-1; absent DNA, TCRdb's TRBD2 call cannot be checked. Germline loops: CDR1 SQVTM, CDR2 ANQGSEA. The length of the CDR3 is 17 residues. The CDR3 sequence: CSVEGETLAGIYNEQFF.

The rearrangement links TRBV4-2 to TRBJ1-5. Germline CDR1 is LGHNA and CDR2 is YNFKEQ. This CDR3 contains 14 residues. CDR3 residues: CASSHPQANQPQHF.

CDR3 sequence: CASSLGASGYTTGELFF. This chain uses TRBV7-8 with TRBJ2-2; TCRdb calls TRBD2, which cannot be checked without DNA. Germline lookup yields CDR1 SGHVS and CDR2 FQNEAQ. This CDR3 comprises 17 residues.

This clonotype counts as medium-sized (0.01 to 0.1%) by frequency. The chain couples TRBV11-2 to TRBJ2-5; TCRdb lists TRBD1, though no DNA is available to test this call. CDR1 is SGHAT, CDR2 FQNNGV, per germline. This CDR3 is 16 amino acids long. CDR3 in amino acids: CASSHLEYRGGETQYF.

The V call is TRBV10-3, the J call TRBJ1-1. In germline, CDR1 is ENHRY, CDR2 SYGVKD. This CDR3 has 12 residues. CDR3 amino acids: CAISDRLPEAFF.

By frequency, this clonotype registers medium-sized. The rearrangement uses TRBV29-1 and TRBJ2-6; without DNA, the TCRdb call of TRBD2 cannot be checked. CDR3 size: 17 residues. CDR1 is SQVTM and CDR2 is ANQGSEA in the germline V gene. CDR3: CSVPLEGAFSGANVLTF.

This clonotype is medium-sized by frequency. The chain is built from TRBV20-1 and TRBJ2-1. The CDR3 spans 14 residues. Germline V gives CDR1 DFQATT, CDR2 SNEGSKA (reference sequence). CDR3 region: CSASLANSYNAQFF.

The J gene is TRBJ2-3, the V gene TRBV2; TCRdb lists TRBD2, though no DNA is available to test this call. Germline V gives CDR1 SNHLY, CDR2 FYNNEI. CDR3 size: 16 residues. CDR3: CASSTHSGTPTDTQYF.

The V gene is TRBV4-2, the J gene TRBJ2-5; as DNA is missing, the TRBD2 call by TCRdb cannot be tested. The length of the CDR3 is 18 residues. CDR1 and CDR2 from the germline V gene are LGHNA and YNFKEQ. This CDR3 reads CASSQVLAAGPGQETQYF.

The chain links TRBV19 to TRBJ1-1. The CDR3 runs to 13 residues. CDR1 is LNHDA and CDR2 is SQIVND in the germline V gene (reference sequence). Here the CDR3 reads CASSISGNTEAFF.

Measured by frequency, this clonotype is medium-sized. The V gene is TRBV29-1, the J gene TRBJ2-1; the TCRdb call, TRBD1, lacks DNA for checking. The CDR3 consists of 17 residues. Germline assignment: CDR1 SQVTM and CDR2 ANQGSEA. The CDR3 sequence is CSVDPGVGGGSYNEQFF.

This clonotype ranks as medium-sized in terms of frequency. V usage is TRBV29-1 and J usage is TRBJ2-5. The germline V gene encodes CDR1 SQVTM and CDR2 ANQGSEA. The length of the CDR3 is 12 residues. CDR3: CSVELLQETQYF.

Measured by frequency, this clonotype is medium-sized. CDR3 region: CASIPTERVLDGYGYTF. The chain is built from TRBV19 and TRBJ1-2. Germline loops: CDR1 LNHDA, CDR2 SQIVND (reference sequence). The CDR3 loop spans 17 amino acids.

This clonotype is identified as medium-sized from frequency. V usage is TRBV2 and J usage is TRBJ2-3; TCRdb outputs TRBD2, but without DNA this stays unchecked. Germline values: CDR1 SNHLY, CDR2 FYNNEI. The CDR3 consists of 14 residues. The CDR3: CASSDLAGKDTQYF.

V is TRBV27 and J is TRBJ2-7; with no DNA, the TCRdb D assignment of TRBD1 cannot be verified. Germline CDR1 reads MNHEY; CDR2 reads SMNVEV (reference sequence). CDR3 length: 14 residues. The CDR3 spells CASSKGVAGYEQYF.

This clonotype is called medium-sized based on its frequency. The gene calls are TRBV20-1 and TRBJ2-1; the D gene TCRdb calls, TRBD2, cannot be checked with no DNA. This CDR3 comprises 13 residues. Germline values: CDR1 DFQATT, CDR2 SNEGSKA (reference sequence). CDR3: CSARVASYNEQFF.

This clonotype counts as medium-sized by frequency. This chain uses TRBV5-1 with TRBJ2-2; TCRdb's D call, TRBD1, is unchecked because there is no DNA. The length of the CDR3 is 16 residues. Germline loops: CDR1 SGHRS, CDR2 YFSETQ. CDR3 residues: CASSLERAMVTGELFF.

This clonotype is deemed medium-sized by its frequency. This sequence joins TRBV25-1 and TRBJ2-6; the TCRdb call, TRBD1, lacks DNA for checking. Per the germline V gene, CDR1 is MGHDK and CDR2 is SYGVNS. This CDR3 spans 17 amino acids. The CDR3: CASSEGGAGPGANVLTF.

By frequency, this clonotype registers medium-sized. The chain couples TRBV11-2 to TRBJ2-3. Germline CDR1 and CDR2: SGHAT and FQNNGV. The length of the CDR3 is 16 residues. This chain's CDR3 is CASSSDPVSSTDTQYF.

This clonotype counts as medium-sized (0.01 to 0.1%) by frequency. CDR3 sequence: CASSLSIADETQYF. The chain has TRBV27 and TRBJ2-5. Germline V gives CDR1 MNHEY, CDR2 SMNVEV (reference sequence). The CDR3 has 14 amino acids.

This clonotype is deemed medium-sized by its frequency. The chain is built from TRBV14 and TRBJ2-1; TCRdb picks TRBD1, but there is no DNA to check that call. Germline V gene data show CDR1 as SGHDN and CDR2 as FVKESK. This CDR3 has 15 amino acids. CDR3 residues: CASFRERFSYNEQFF.

J is TRBJ2-7 and V is TRBV5-4. This CDR3 has 13 amino acids. Germline values: CDR1 SGHNT, CDR2 YYREEE (reference sequence). The CDR3 spells CASSLDSPYEQYF.

The V gene is TRBV12-3 or TRBV12-4, the J gene TRBJ2-1; TCRdb reports TRBD2, a call that lacks DNA to check it against. The CDR3 length is 16 residues. The CDR3 sequence is CASSPSTSGLYNEQFF.

This clonotype is medium-sized by frequency. The rearrangement uses TRBV12-5 and TRBJ2-1; the TCRdb call, TRBD1, lacks DNA for checking. The CDR3 spans 15 residues. From germline, CDR1 is LGHNT and CDR2 FRNRAP. The CDR3 region is CASGLGVIEGDEQFF. The variable domain in full, with the rest retrieved from reference TRBV12-5 and TRBJ2-1, is DARVTQTPRHKVTEMGQEVTMRCQPILGHNTVFWYRQTMMQGLELLAYFRNRAPLDDSGMPKDRFSAEMPDATLATLKIQPSEPRDSAVYFCASGLGVIEGDEQFFGPGTRLTVL.

The chain couples TRBV5-6 to TRBJ1-4. The CDR3 sequence is 14 residues long. Germline V lookup: CDR1 SGHDT, CDR2 YYEEEE. The CDR3 sequence is CASSAEGEDEKLFF.

Considering frequency, this clonotype is medium-sized. The genes are TRBV3-1 and TRBJ2-2; the D call of TRBD2 rests on TCRdb alone, since no DNA is present to check it. Germline CDR1 is LGHDT and CDR2 is YNNKEL (reference sequence). The CDR3 loop spans 19 amino acids. The CDR3 sequence: CASSPKNPLAGGYTGELFF.

The chain recombines TRBV29-1 with TRBJ2-3. Germline V lookup: CDR1 SQVTM, CDR2 ANQGSEA. The CDR3 has 12 residues. The CDR3: CSLTDLTDTQYF.

The chain employs TRBV12-3 or TRBV12-4 and TRBJ2-7; there is no DNA to check the TCRdb D call of TRBD2. CDR3 length: 14 amino acids. CDR3: CASSPTSVLSEQYF.

Its frequency marks this clonotype as medium-sized (0.01 to 0.1%). The CDR3 sequence: CSAPGASGSYEQYF. The chain couples TRBV20-1 to TRBJ2-7; the D gene TCRdb calls, TRBD2, cannot be checked with no DNA. This CDR3 comprises 14 residues. The germline V gene encodes CDR1 DFQATT and CDR2 SNEGSKA (reference sequence).